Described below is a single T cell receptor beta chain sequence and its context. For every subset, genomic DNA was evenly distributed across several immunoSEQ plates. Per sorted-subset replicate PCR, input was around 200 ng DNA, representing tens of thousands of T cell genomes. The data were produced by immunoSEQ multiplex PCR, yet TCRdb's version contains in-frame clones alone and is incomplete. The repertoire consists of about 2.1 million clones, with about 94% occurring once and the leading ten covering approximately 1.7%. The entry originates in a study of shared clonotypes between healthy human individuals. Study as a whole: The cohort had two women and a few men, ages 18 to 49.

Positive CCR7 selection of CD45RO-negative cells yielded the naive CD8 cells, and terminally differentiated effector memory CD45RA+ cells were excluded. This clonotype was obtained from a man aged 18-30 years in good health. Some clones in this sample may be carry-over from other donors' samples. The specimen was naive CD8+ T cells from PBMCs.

This chain's CDR3 is CASSLMVGGEQYF. CDR3 nucleotide sequence: TGTGCCAGCAGTTTGATGGTGGGTGGCGAGCAGTACTTC. The genes are TRBV28 and TRBJ2-7, with D unclear. CDR1 and CDR2 (germline): MDHEN, SYDVKM. The CDR3 length is 13 residues. Trimming shortened V by 3 bases and J by 6 bases, and 12 bases separated the two germline ends. The full variable domain, rest sourced from reference TRBV28 and TRBJ2-7, is DVKVTQSSRYLVKRTGEKVFLECVQDMDHENMFWYRQDPGLGLRLIYFSYDVKMKEKGDIPEGYSVSREKKERFSLILESASTNQTSMYLCASSLMVGGEQYFGPGTRLTVT.